This T cell receptor beta chain is drawn from a study of CD8 T cells in ankylosing spondylitis (dated by TCRdb to 2015 to 2018). About the investigation overall: T cell receptor beta repertoires were profiled in healthy donors and ankylosing spondylitis patients so that disease-linked TCR variants could be found. In total, the full study cohort was made up of roughly 110 healthy donors and 25 ankylosing spondylitis patients. Peripheral blood was sampled, and synovial fluid was additionally collected from ankylosing spondylitis patients.

This clonotype was detected ten times or more. Its antigen is currently not known. No base-level quality is on record; no much larger clone is a single base apart. Sequencer: Illumina HiSeq 2500. Quantitative 5'-RACE with molecular barcodes was used to prepare TCR beta libraries. Concerning the study's data processing: To identify disease-linked TCR variants, a new computational method was used, one built on a probabilistic model of VDJ rearrangement. TCRdb itself trimmed the public reads at Q25 with fastp, ran MiXCR and retained productive beta chains. Every entry covers one CDR3 protein and lists the most common genes and DNA from its rows. Clone size and V and J calls follow TCRdb, not the original study. This sample comprises under 200,000 distinct CDR3 sequences, 9.5% to 10% of them detected only once. About 14% of the sample belongs to the ten largest clones. V loses 0 bases, J loses 1 base, and the germline ends lie 10 bases apart. CDR3 length: 14 amino acids, cysteine to phenylalanine. Only CDR3 DNA is held: 42 bases, read in frame from base 1. CDR1 and CDR2, looked up from the germline V gene, are SQVTM and ANQGSEA.

Overall study outcomes, separate from this receptor: A CD8+ phenotype was shown by the disease-linked clones, which were found at relatively low frequencies in peripheral blood. According to the report, matched synovial fluid samples from ankylosing spondylitis patients were significantly enriched for the disease-linked clones. A TCR beta motif of about 8 highly homologous amino acid variants appeared characteristic of blood from ankylosing spondylitis patients. Some TCR beta motif variants had previously been reported in synovial fluid and blood of reactive arthritis patients, which suggested common disease-initiation mechanisms.

Sequenced: blood, either unsorted or a sorted T cell fraction (not recorded which). The V gene is TRBV29-1 and the J gene is TRBJ2-7; a confident D gene designation cannot be given. This TCR was recovered from a female donor with ankylosing spondylitis or in good health (not recorded which). CDR3 protein: CSVEDRVGSYEQYF. In nucleotides, the sequence is TGCAGCGTTGAAGATCGGGTAGGGTCCTACGAGCAGTACTTC.